Listed here is a single T cell receptor (beta chain). The target antigen is unknown. PCR primers comprised 60 Vbeta and 13 Jbeta primers. Clones were read by immunoSEQ multiplex PCR, and TCRdb kept only the in-frame ones, dropping some. This table holds about 90,000 clones, about 70% found once. The entry originates in a study of cytomegalovirus exposure and HLA in healthy donors. Study observations and caveats: Reports credit the classifier with highly specific, highly sensitive diagnosis of cytomegalovirus status. Later work found that TCR association rates differed between HLA loci; DRB1 had the most and HLA-C the fewest. It has been reported that TCR beta sequences accurately predicted the HLA-A and HLA-B alleles of most subjects. Earlier analysis found most TCR beta V segments productive about 87% or about 30% of the time.

V lost 2 bases to trimming and J lost 4 bases, with 10 bases between them. Germline CDR1 reads ENHRY; CDR2 reads SYGVKD. The CDR3 is 14 residues long. V gene TRBV10-3 combines with J gene TRBJ2-3, with D perhaps matching TRBD2 (7 bases). The sequenced sample consisted of PBMCs. The TCR sequence derives from a man aged 30-40 years in good health and CMV-seronegative. The CDR3 reads CAISEAGAADTQYF. DNA for the CDR3: TGTGCCATCAGTGAGGCGGGGGCGGCAGATACGCAGTATTTT.